These 19 T cell receptor beta chains were sequenced from one sample in a study of T cell repertoires in cytomegalovirus infection (dated by TCRdb to about 2019). The treatment or condition label, read with the paper, signifies: in vitro stimulation with specific CMV peptide epitopes to enrich CMV-specific T cells. Their antigens remain unidentified. These reads were obtained on an Illumina HiSeq 1500. The public reads were quality trimmed at Q25 with fastp and then assembled into clones with MiXCR by TCRdb, keeping productive beta chains. Rows are unified per CDR3 protein, each entry keeping the most common DNA and genes. This sample comprises 750,000 to 950,000 distinct CDR3 sequences, roughly 28% of them detected only once. The top ten constitute approximately 14% of the sample. The sample in question was cultured CD8+ T cells from PBMCs, obtained from culture after CMV antigen stimulation. These receptors all stem from a human donor in good health (CMV status not recorded). Some clones in this sample may be carry-over from other donors' samples.

This clonotype was counted between two and nine times. The chain has TRBV19 and TRBJ1-1; D remains unclear. Trimming removed 7 bases from V and 2 bases from J, with 17 bases in between. This CDR3 is 15 amino acids long. Germline CDR1 LNHDA, CDR2 SQIVND (reference sequence). CDR3 DNA: TGTGCCAGTACCCGCGGGATCAGCGATAACACTGAAGCTTTCTTT. Translating gives CASTRGISDNTEAFF.

This clonotype was seen only a few times. The V gene is TRBV14, the J gene TRBJ2-3; the D gene is possibly TRBD1 (5 bases). Germline V gene lookup returns CDR1 SGHDN and CDR2 FVKESK. This CDR3 spans 14 amino acids. Trimming left V 4 bases short and J 2 bases short, with 10 bases between. For the CDR3, the DNA is TGTGCCAGCAGCCCGACAGTATACACAGATACGCAGTATTTT. This encodes CASSPTVYTDTQYF.

The sample holds a few counts of this clonotype. This chain links TRBV4-3 with TRBJ1-6; no reliable D call. The V end lost 0 bases, the J end lost 7 bases, and 10 bases lay between the germline ends. This CDR3 comprises 15 residues. Germline V gene sequence: CDR1 LGHNA, CDR2 YSLEER. CDR3 nucleotide sequence: TGCGCCAGCAGCCAAGATGCGGGGTTAAATTCACCCCTCCACTTT. Translated: CASSQDAGLNSPLHF.

The J gene is TRBJ2-7, the V gene TRBV12-3 or TRBV12-4; 11 bases map to TRBD2. This CDR3 is built from 20 residues. The trim removed 5 bases at V and 0 bases at J, leaving 18 bases unmatched. The CDR3 protein is CASSPLTRPGLAVSSYEQYF. DNA for the CDR3: TGTGCCAGCAGTCCCCTGACACGCCCGGGACTAGCGGTGAGCTCCTACGAGCAGTACTTC.

This clonotype occurred many times. The chain combines TRBV12-3 or TRBV12-4 with TRBJ2-3; the D gene is possibly TRBD1 (7 bases). The CDR3 contains 15 residues. V lost 5 bases and J 2 bases, leaving 14 bases between the germline ends. The CDR3 loop is CASSGGDSNTDTQYF. Written as DNA, the CDR3 is TGTGCCAGCAGTGGCGGGGACAGCAACACAGATACGCAGTATTTT.

The rearrangement joins TRBV2 to TRBJ2-7; a possible D gene is TRBD1 (6 bases). Germline V gives CDR1 SNHLY, CDR2 FYNNEI. The germline V and J ends were trimmed by 7 bases and 5 bases, with 12 bases remaining between them. The CDR3 loop spans 12 amino acids. The CDR3 DNA reads as TGTGCCAGCAAAGGGACAAAGGACGAGCAGTACTTC. Translating gives CASKGTKDEQYF.

The chain employs TRBV6-5 and TRBJ2-3; a weak D match, TRBD2 (6 bases). The CDR3 loop spans 14 amino acids. V was trimmed by 4 bases and J by 2 bases, leaving 10 bases between them. Per the germline V gene, CDR1 is MNHEY and CDR2 is SVGAGI. The CDR3 reads CASSFLAPTDTQYF. CDR3 bases: TGTGCCAGCAGTTTTCTAGCGCCCACAGATACGCAGTATTTT.

In its sample, this clonotype was seen once. The J gene is TRBJ2-4, the V gene TRBV12-3 or TRBV12-4, with 11 nucleotides matching TRBD2. This CDR3 contains 16 residues. J was trimmed by 0 bases and V by 5 bases; bases with no gene match: 3. CDR3 DNA: TGTGCCAGCAGTCCTAGCGGGGGGTTAGCCAAAAACATTCAGTACTTC. Encoded protein: CASSPSGGLAKNIQYF.

This chain uses TRBV27 with TRBJ2-7, with a weak D call TRBD1 (6 bases). CDR3 length: 16 amino acids. The germline V and J ends were trimmed by 5 bases and 3 bases, with 20 bases remaining between them. Looked up from germline, CDR1 is MNHEY and CDR2 is SMNVEV (reference sequence). CDR3 in DNA: TGTGCCAGCAGTCCGTTGACAGGCCCCATTTTCTACGAGCAGTACTTC. Translating gives CASSPLTGPIFYEQYF.

This clonotype appeared a few times. The chain carries TRBV7-9 and TRBJ1-1; no clear D gene. Trimming stripped 3 bases from V and 1 base from J, with 6 bases between. This CDR3 comprises 13 residues. The germline CDR1 and CDR2 sequences are SEHNR and FQNEAQ (reference sequence). The CDR3 DNA reads TGTGCCAGCAGCTTTTCCTCGAACACTGAAGCTTTCTTT. It encodes CASSFSSNTEAFF. Full variable domain (rest looked up from reference TRBV7-9 and TRBJ1-1): DTGVSQNPRHKITKRGQNVTFRCDPISEHNRLYWYRQTLGQGPEFLTYFQNEAQLEKSRLLSDRFSAERPKGSFSTLEIQRTEQGDSAMYLCASSFSSNTEAFFGQGTRLTVV.

The sample holds a few counts of this clonotype. V usage is TRBV7-9 and J usage is TRBJ2-1, with 8 bases that match TRBD2. The ends lost 4 bases at V and 10 bases at J; junction bases unmatched: 15. CDR1 and CDR2 from the germline V gene are SEHNR and FQNEAQ (reference sequence). CDR3 length equals 16 residues. CDR3 in DNA: TGTGCCAGCAGCTCTTTTAGCGGGGCCCCCTTAAGAGAGCAGTTCTTC. It yields the protein CASSSFSGAPLREQFF.

The J gene is TRBJ1-1, the V gene TRBV6-6; D gene ambiguous. Trimming took 4 bases from V and 8 from J, leaving 11 bases between them. CDR1 MNHNY and CDR2 SVGAGI come from the germline V gene (reference sequence). The CDR3 contains 12 residues. The CDR3 region has the DNA TGTGCCAGCAGTTTATTAACGGCGGAAGCTTTCTTT. It is translated as CASSLLTAEAFF.

The chain combines TRBV3-1 with TRBJ1-3; D unresolved. The V and J ends lost 3 bases and 0 bases respectively, with 18 bases between them. Looked up from germline, CDR1 is LGHDT and CDR2 is YNNKEL (reference sequence). The CDR3 consists of 18 residues. In DNA, the CDR3 is TGTGCCAGCAGCCAGGAAAAGAAGGAGGGTGACTCTGGAAACACCATATATTTT. Amino acid sequence: CASSQEKKEGDSGNTIYF.

This clonotype came up a few times. The V and J genes are TRBV18 and TRBJ2-7, with 7 bases lining up with TRBD1. The length of the CDR3 is 15 residues. Per the germline V gene, CDR1 is KGHSH and CDR2 is LQKENI. The J segment lost 3 bases and the V segment lost 5 bases, leaving 10 bases of the junction unmatched. The CDR3 spells CASSAYGTANYEQYF. The CDR3 coding sequence is TGTGCCAGCTCAGCCTATGGGACAGCGAACTACGAGCAGTACTTC.

This clonotype has ten or more counts. The chain carries TRBV7-2 and TRBJ2-4, with D possibly matching TRBD1 (5 bases). Trimming pared 4 bases from V and 4 bases from J, leaving 23 bases between. In germline, CDR1 is SGHTA, CDR2 FQGNSA. The CDR3 is made up of 18 amino acids. The CDR3 DNA follows: TGTGCCAGCAGCTACGACGACCTCAGGGTCACGATAAAAAACATTCAGTACTTC. This codes for CASSYDDLRVTIKNIQYF.

As to this clonotype: The germline gene is not matched at one end of the junction; a read error may be the cause. The rearrangement joins TRBV7-9 to TRBJ2-3; possibly TRBD1 or TRBD2 for D (5 bases each). This CDR3 is built from 14 residues. Germline assignment: CDR1 SEHNR and CDR2 FQNEAQ (reference sequence). The CDR3 region has the DNA TGTGCCGGCAGCATCCGGGACAGCACAGATACGCAGTATTTT. Its translation: CAGSIRDSTDTQYF.

The J gene is TRBJ2-7, the V gene TRBV7-6, with a possible D match to TRBD2 (5 bases). CDR3 length: 13 residues. From germline, CDR1 is SGHVS and CDR2 FNYEAQ. Trimming removed 1 base at V and 6 bases at J, with 10 bases between. This chain's CDR3 is CASSLGTSPEQYV. In nucleotides, the CDR3 is TGTGCCAGCAGCTTAGGAACTAGTCCCGAGCAGTACGTC.

J is TRBJ2-2 and V is TRBV7-9; D is unresolved. The CDR3 extends over 14 amino acids. The germline V gene encodes CDR1 SEHNR and CDR2 FQNEAQ (reference sequence). V was shortened by 2 bases and J by 6 bases, with 10 bases between the two germline ends. The CDR3 nucleotides read TGTGCCAGCAGCTTAACAAATAATGCCGGGGAGCTGTTTTTT. It translates to CASSLTNNAGELFF.

The V gene is TRBV10-3, the J gene TRBJ1-2; D gene ambiguous. The germline V and J ends were trimmed by 10 bases and 4 bases, with 10 bases remaining between them. This CDR3 contains 11 residues. CDR1 ENHRY and CDR2 SYGVKD come from the germline V gene. DNA for the CDR3: TGTGCCAGTATGGATACCTATGGCTACACCTTC. Translating gives CASMDTYGYTF.